The following is a T cell receptor beta chain sequence with its context. TCRdb keeps only in-frame clones here, not all; method: immunoSEQ multiplex PCR. The repertoire holds more than 350,000 clones, with around 87% as singletons. The length of the CDR3 is 14 residues. The trim removed 4 bases at V and 6 bases at J, leaving 1 base unmatched. CDR1 is MGHRA, CDR2 YSYEKL, per germline. It was during active infection that Seattle patients were enrolled and then longitudinally followed. The data were taken from a study of blood T cell repertoires in COVID-19. Across the study: Material from acute and convalescent COVID-19 was sourced from the United States, Italy and Spain. The analysed material was cDNA or gDNA that came from T cells, B-cell-depleted T cells, or PBMCs.

The sample consisted of peripheral blood. The clonotype originates from a woman under 40 with COVID-19, enrolled during active disease. The chain is built from TRBV4-1 and TRBJ1-5, with 12 positions matching TRBD1. The CDR3 DNA sequence: TGCGCCAGCAGCCGGGACAGGGGGCCTCAGCCCCAGCATTTT. It specifies CASSRDRGPQPQHF.